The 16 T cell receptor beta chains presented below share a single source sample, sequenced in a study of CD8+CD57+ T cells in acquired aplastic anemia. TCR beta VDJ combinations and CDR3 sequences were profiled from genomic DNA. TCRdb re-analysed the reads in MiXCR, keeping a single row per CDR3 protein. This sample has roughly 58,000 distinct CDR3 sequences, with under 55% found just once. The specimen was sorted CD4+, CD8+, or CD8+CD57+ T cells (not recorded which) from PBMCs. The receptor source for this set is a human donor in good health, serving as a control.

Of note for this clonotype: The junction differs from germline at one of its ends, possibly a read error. The DNA for the CDR3 is TGTGCCAGTTCCCCCCCGGGACAGGGTCGTAATAGGAAGACCGGGGAGCTGTACTTC. It codes for CASSPPGQGRNRKTGELYF. The V gene is TRBV6-2 or TRBV6-3, the J gene TRBJ2-7, with 9 nucleotides matching TRBD1. CDR3 length equals 19 residues. Germline CDR1 reads MNHEY; CDR2 reads SVGEGT.

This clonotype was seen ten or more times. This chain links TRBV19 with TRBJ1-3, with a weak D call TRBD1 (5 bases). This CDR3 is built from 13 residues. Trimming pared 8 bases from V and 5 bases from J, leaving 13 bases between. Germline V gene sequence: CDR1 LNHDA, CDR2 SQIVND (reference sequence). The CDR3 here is CASWGRERNTIYF. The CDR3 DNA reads TGTGCCAGTTGGGGCAGGGAAAGAAACACCATATATTTT.

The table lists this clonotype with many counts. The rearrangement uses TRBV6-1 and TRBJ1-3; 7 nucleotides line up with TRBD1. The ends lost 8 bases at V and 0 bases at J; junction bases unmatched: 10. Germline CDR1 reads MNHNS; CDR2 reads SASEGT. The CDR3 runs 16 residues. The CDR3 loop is CASAPGTVYSGNTIYF. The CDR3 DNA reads TGTGCCAGCGCCCCCGGGACAGTTTACTCTGGAAACACCATATATTTT.

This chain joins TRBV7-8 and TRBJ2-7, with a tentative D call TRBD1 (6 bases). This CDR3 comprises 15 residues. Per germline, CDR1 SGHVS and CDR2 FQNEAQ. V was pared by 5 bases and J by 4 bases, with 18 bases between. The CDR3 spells CASSTRTGSVYEQYF. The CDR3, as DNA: TGTGCCAGCAGCACTCGAACAGGGTCGGTTTACGAGCAGTACTTC.

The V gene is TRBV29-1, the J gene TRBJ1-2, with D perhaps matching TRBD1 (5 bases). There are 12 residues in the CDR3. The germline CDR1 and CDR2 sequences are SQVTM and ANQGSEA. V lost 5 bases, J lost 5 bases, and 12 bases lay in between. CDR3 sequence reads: CSVRGSSYGYTF. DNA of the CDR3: TGCAGCGTTAGGGGCAGTTCATATGGCTACACCTTC.

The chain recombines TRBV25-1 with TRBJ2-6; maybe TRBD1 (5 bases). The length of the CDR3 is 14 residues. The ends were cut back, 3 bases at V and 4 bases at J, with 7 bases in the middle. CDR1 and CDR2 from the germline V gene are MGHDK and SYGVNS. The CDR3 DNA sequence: TGTGCCAGCAGTGAGAAGGGGGGGGCCAACGTCCTGACTTTC. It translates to CASSEKGGANVLTF.

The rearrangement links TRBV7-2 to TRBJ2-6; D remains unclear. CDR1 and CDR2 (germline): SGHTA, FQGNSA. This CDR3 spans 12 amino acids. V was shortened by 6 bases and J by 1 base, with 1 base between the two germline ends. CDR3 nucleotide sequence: TGTGCCAGCAGTTCTGGGGCCAACGTCCTGACTTTC. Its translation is CASSSGANVLTF.

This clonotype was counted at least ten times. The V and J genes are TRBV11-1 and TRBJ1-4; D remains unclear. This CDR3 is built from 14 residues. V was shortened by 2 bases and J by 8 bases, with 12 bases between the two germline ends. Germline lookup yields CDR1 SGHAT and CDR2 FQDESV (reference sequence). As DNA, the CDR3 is TGTGCCAGCAGCTTAAACAGTAATGGCGAAAAACTGTTTTTT. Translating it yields CASSLNSNGEKLFF.

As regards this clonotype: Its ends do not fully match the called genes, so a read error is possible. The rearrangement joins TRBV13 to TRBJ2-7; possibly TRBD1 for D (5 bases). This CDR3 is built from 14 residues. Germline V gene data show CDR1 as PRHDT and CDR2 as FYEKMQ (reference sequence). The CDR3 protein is CTSSSHHQGYEQYF. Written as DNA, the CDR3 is TGTACCAGCAGCTCCCATCATCAGGGCTACGAGCAGTACTTC.

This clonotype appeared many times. The DNA of the CDR3 is TGCAGTGCTCCTCCAGAAGTAGGCGACGAGCAGTACTTC. This sequence encodes CSAPPEVGDEQYF. The chain couples TRBV20-1 to TRBJ2-7; D is ambiguous. This CDR3 contains 13 residues. CDR1 and CDR2 (germline): DFQATT, SNEGSKA (reference sequence). Trimming cost V 5 bases and J 5 bases, with 16 bases left between them.

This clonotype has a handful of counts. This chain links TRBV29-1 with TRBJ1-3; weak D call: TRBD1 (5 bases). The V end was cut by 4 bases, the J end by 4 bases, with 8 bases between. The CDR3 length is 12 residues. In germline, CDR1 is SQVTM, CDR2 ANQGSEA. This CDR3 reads CSVVGEGNTIYF. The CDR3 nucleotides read TGCAGCGTTGTGGGGGAAGGAAACACCATATATTTT.

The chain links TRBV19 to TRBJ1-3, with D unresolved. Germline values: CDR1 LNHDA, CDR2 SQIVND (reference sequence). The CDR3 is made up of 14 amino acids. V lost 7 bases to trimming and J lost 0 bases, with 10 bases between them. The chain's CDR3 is CASTPQSSGNTIYF. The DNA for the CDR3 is TGTGCCAGTACCCCCCAGAGCTCTGGAAACACCATATATTTT.

This chain's CDR3 is CASLYTGTYGYTF. CDR3 nucleotide sequence: TGTGCCAGCCTATATACAGGGACCTATGGCTACACCTTC. This chain connects TRBV2 to TRBJ1-2, with D perhaps TRBD1 (6 bases). V lost 8 bases, J lost 4 bases, and 14 bases lay in between. The CDR3 consists of 13 residues. Germline V gene lookup returns CDR1 SNHLY and CDR2 FYNNEI.

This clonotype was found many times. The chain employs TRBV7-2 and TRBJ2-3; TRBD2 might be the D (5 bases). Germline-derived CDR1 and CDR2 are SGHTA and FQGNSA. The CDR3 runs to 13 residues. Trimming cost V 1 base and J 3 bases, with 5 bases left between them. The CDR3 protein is CASSLGTTDTQYF. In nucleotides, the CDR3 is TGTGCCAGCAGCTTAGGGACTACAGATACGCAGTATTTT.

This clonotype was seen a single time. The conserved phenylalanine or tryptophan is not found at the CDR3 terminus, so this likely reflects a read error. CDR3 nucleotide sequence: TGTGCCTGGAGATTCAGCCTGAGCACTGAAGCTTTCCTT. Its translation is CAWRFSLSTEAFL. The J gene is TRBJ1-1, the V gene TRBV30; D uncertain. This CDR3 is built from 13 residues. Germline V CDR1 and CDR2: GTSNPN, SVGIG (reference sequence). Trimming shortened V by 3 bases and J by 4 bases, and 12 bases separated the two germline ends.

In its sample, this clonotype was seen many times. The CDR3 loop reads CASSLPGGNQPQHF. The CDR3 region has the DNA TGTGCCAGCAGTTTACCGGGAGGCAATCAGCCCCAGCATTTT. J is TRBJ1-5 and V is TRBV12-3 or TRBV12-4; D is uncertain. Trimming pared 2 bases from V and 2 bases from J, leaving 7 bases between. CDR3 length: 14 residues.